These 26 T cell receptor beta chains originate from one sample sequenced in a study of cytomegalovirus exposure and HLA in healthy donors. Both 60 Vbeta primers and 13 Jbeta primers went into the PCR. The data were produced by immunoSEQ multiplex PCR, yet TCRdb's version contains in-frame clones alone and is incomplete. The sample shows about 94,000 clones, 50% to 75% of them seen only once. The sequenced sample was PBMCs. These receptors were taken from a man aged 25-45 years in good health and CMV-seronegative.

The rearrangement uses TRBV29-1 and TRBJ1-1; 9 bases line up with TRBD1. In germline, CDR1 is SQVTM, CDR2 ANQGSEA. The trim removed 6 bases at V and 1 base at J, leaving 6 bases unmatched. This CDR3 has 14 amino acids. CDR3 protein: CSVSLGQGNTEAFF. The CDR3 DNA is TGCAGCGTCAGCTTGGGACAGGGGAACACTGAAGCTTTCTTT.

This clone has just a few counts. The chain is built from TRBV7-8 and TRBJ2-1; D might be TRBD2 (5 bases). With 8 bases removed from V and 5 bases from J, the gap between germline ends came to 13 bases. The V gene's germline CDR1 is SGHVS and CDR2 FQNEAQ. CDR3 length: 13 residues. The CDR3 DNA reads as TGTGCCAGCTTCAAAGGGAGACACAATGAGCAGTTCTTC. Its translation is CASFKGRHNEQFF.

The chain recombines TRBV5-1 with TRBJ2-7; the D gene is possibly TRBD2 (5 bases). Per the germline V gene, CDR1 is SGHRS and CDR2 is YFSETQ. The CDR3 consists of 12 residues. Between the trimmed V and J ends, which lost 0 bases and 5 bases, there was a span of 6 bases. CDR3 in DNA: TGCGCCAGCAGCTTGGCCGGGAACGAGCAGTACTTC. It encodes CASSLAGNEQYF.

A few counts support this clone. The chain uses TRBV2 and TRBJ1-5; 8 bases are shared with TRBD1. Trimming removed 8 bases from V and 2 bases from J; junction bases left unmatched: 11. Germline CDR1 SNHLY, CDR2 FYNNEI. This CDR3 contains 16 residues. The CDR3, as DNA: TGTGCCAGCGGGGCAGGGGGCTCTGTAGGCAATCAGCCCCAGCATTTT. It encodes CASGAGGSVGNQPQHF.

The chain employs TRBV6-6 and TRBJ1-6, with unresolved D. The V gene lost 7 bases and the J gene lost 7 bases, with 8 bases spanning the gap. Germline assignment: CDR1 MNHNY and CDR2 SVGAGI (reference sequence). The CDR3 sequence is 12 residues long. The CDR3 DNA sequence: TGTGCCAGCACCAGTCCAAATTCACCCCTCCACTTT. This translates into CASTSPNSPLHF.

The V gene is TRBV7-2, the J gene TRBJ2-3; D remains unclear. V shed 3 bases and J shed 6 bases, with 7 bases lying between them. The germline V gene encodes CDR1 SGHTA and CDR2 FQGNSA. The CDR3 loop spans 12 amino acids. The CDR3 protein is CASSFNRDTQYF. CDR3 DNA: TGTGCCAGCAGCTTCAACCGGGATACGCAGTATTTT. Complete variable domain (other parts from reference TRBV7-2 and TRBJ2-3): GAGVSQSPSNKVTEKGKDVELRCDPISGHTALYWYRQSLGQGLEFLIYFQGNSAPDKSGLPSDRFSAERTGGSVSTLTIQRTQQEDSAVYLCASSFNRDTQYFGPGTRLTVL.

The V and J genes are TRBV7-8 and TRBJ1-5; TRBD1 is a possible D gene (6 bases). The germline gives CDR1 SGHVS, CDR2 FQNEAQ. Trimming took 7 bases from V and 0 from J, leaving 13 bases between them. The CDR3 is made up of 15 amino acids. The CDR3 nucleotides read TGTGCCAGCATAAAGGGGGGGAATAGCAATCAGCCCCAGCATTTT. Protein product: CASIKGGNSNQPQHF.

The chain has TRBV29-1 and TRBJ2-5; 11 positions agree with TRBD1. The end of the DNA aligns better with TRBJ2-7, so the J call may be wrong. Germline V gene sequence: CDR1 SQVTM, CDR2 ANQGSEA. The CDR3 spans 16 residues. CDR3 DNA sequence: TGCAGCCCTCGGATTGTGGGAGGGACAGGGGGCTACGAGCAGTACTTC. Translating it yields CSPRIVGGTGGYEQYF.

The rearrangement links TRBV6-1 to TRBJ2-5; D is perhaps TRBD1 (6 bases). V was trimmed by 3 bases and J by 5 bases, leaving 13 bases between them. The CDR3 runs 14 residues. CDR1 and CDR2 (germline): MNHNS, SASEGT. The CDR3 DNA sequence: TGTGCCAGCAGTGAGGCAGGGGAGTGGGAGACCCAGTACTTC. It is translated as CASSEAGEWETQYF.

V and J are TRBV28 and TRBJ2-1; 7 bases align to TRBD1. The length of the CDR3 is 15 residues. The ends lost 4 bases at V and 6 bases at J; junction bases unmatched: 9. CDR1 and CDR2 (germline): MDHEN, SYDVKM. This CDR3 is CASSSPWQGVNEQFF. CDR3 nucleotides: TGTGCCAGCAGTTCCCCGTGGCAGGGGGTCAATGAGCAGTTCTTC.

DNA of the CDR3: TGCGCCAGCAGCCAAGGCTCAAGGACACCTGCGTCCCAGTACTTC. It encodes CASSQGSRTPASQYF. V and J are TRBV4-3 and TRBJ2-5, with D tentatively TRBD1 (5 bases). This CDR3 contains 15 residues. V dropped 1 base and J dropped 9 bases, with 18 bases sitting between them. The germline V gene encodes CDR1 LGHNA and CDR2 YSLEER.

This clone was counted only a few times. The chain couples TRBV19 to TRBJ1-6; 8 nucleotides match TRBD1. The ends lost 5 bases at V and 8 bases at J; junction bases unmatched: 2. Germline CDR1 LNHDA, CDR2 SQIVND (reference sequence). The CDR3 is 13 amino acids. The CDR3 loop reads CASSPTGDSPLHF. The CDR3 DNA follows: TGTGCCAGTAGTCCGACAGGGGATTCACCCCTCCACTTT.

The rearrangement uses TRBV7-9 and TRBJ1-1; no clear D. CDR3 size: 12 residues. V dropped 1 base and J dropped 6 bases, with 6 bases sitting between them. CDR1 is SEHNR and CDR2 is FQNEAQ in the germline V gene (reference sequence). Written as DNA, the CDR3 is TGTGCCAGCAGCTTAGTCGCGGCTGAAGCTTTCTTT. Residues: CASSLVAAEAFF.

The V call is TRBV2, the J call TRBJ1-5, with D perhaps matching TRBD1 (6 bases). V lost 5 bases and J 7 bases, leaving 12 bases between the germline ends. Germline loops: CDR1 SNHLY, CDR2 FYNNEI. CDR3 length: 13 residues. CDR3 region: CASSPQGTQPQHF. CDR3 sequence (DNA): TGTGCCAGCAGTCCACAGGGTACGCAGCCCCAGCATTTT.

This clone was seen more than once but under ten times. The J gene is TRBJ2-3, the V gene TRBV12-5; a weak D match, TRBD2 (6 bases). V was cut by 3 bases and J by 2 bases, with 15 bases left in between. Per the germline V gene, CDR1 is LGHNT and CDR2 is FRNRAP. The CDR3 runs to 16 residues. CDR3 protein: CASGFGVAEITDTQYF. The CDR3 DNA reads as TGTGCTAGTGGTTTCGGGGTAGCGGAGATCACAGATACGCAGTATTTT.

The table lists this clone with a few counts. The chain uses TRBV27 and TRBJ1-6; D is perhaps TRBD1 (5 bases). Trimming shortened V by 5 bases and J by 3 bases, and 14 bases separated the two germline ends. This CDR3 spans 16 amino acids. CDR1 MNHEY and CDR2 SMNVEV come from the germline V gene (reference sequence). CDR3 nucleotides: TGTGCCAGCAGTCTGGGGGGTGGCTTCTATAATTCACCCCTCCACTTT. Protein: CASSLGGGFYNSPLHF.

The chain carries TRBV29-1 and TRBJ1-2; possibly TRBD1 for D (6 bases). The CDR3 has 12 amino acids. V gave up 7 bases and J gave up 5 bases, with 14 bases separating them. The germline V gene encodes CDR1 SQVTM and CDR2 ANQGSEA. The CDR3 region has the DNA TGCAGCGCGTACAGGGAAGGTTATGGCTACACCTTC. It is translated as CSAYREGYGYTF.

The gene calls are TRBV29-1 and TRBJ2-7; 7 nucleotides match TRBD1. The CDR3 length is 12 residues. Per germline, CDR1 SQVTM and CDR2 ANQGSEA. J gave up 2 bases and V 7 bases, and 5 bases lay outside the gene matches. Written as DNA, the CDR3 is TGCAGCGCGGGACAGTTAACCTACGAGCAGTACTTC. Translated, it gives CSAGQLTYEQYF.

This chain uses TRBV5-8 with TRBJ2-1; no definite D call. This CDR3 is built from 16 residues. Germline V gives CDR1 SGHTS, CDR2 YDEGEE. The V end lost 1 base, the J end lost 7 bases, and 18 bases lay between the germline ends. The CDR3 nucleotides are TGTGCCAGCAGCTTGATTAAAACAAGCGTGAGTAATGAGCAGTTCTTC. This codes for CASSLIKTSVSNEQFF.

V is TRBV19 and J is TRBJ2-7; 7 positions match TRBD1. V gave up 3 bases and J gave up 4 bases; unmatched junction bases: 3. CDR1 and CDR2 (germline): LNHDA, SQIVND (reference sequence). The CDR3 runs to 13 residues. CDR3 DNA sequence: TGTGCCAGTAGTATGGGACAGACGTACGAGCAGTACTTC. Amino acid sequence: CASSMGQTYEQYF.

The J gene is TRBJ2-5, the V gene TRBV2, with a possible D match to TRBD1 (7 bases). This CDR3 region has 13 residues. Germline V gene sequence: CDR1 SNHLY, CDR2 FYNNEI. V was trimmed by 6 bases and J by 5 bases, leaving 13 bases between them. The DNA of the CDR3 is TGTGCCAGCAGGATACAGGGGAGGGAGACCCAGTACTTC. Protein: CASRIQGRETQYF.

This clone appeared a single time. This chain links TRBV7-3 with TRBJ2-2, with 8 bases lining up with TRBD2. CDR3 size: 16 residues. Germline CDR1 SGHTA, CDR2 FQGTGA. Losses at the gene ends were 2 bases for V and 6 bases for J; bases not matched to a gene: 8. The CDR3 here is CASSLRSGGLSGELFF. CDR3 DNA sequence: TGTGCCAGCAGCTTACGGTCGGGGGGGTTATCCGGGGAGCTGTTTTTT. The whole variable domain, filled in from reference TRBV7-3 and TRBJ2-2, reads GAGVSQTPSNKVTEKGKYVELRCDPISGHTALYWYRQSLGQGPEFLIYFQGTGAADDSGLPNDRFFAVRPEGSVSTLKIQRTERGDSAVYLCASSLRSGGLSGELFFGEGSRLTVL.

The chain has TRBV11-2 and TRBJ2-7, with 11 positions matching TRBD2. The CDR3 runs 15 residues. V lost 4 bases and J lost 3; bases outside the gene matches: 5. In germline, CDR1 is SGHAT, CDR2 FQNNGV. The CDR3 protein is CASSSIAGGIYEQYF. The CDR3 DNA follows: TGTGCCAGCAGCTCGATAGCGGGGGGGATCTACGAGCAGTACTTC.

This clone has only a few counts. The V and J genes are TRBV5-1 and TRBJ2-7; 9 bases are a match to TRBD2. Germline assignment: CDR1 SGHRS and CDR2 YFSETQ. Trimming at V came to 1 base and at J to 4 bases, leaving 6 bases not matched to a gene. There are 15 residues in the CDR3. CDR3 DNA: TGCGCCAGCAGCTTGTGGGGCGGGGGGGCGTACGAGCAGTACTTC. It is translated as CASSLWGGGAYEQYF.

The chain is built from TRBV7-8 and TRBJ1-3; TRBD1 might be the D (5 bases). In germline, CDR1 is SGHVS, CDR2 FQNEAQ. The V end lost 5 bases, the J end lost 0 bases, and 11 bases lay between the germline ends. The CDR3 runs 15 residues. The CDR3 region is CASSTTGNSGNTIYF. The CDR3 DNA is TGTGCCAGCAGCACAACAGGAAACTCTGGAAACACCATATATTTT.

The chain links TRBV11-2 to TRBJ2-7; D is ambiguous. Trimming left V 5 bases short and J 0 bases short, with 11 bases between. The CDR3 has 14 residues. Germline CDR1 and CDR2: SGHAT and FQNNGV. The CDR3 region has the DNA TGTGCCAGCAGCCCCACCCTAAGCTCCTACGAGCAGTACTTC. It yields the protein CASSPTLSSYEQYF.